The following is a T cell receptor (beta chain) sequence with its context. Antigen: not known. The sample originates from a study of vaccination effects on CD4 cells after COVID-19. Points from the study as a whole: By a late point after vaccination, infection- and vaccine-induced clones had shrunk markedly through clonal contraction.

V lost 4 bases, J lost 3 bases, and 11 bases stayed unmatched. The CDR3 contains 17 residues. Germline V gives CDR1 LGHDT, CDR2 YNNKEL (reference sequence). Only in-frame clones appear in the TCRdb table, and some are missing; sequencing was by immunoSEQ multiplex PCR. The data contain around 79,000 clones, 60% to 85% of them singletons. With the ViraFEST assay, the study expanded antigen-specific CD4+ T cells using viral peptide pools, then sequenced them. At the end of 9 to 11 days of culture, CD4+ T cells were isolated. In the vaccine recipients, nucleocapsid antibodies were negative and there was no prior SARS-CoV-2 infection. Every well housed two million PBMC, which grew in culture alongside about 11 IU/ml IL-2 and about 10 ug/ml peptides. Half the medium was swapped for IL-2 medium on days 3 and 7.

The sequences come from CD4+ T cells from PBMCs cultured with SARS-CoV-2 spike peptides, collected before COVID-19 vaccination. The sequence was collected from a human donor who received a COVID-19 vaccine. The chain uses TRBV3-1 (or the pseudogene TRBV3-2) and TRBJ2-3; the match to TRBD1 covers 9 bases. The CDR3 nucleotides read TGTGCCAGCAGCCTTCAATTAAACGACAGGGGGACAGATACGCAGTATTTT. It codes for CASSLQLNDRGTDTQYF.